A single sample gave rise to the 27 T cell receptor beta chains below, sequenced in a study of shared T cell receptors in the human thymus. The table came from immunoSEQ multiplex PCR; TCRdb's copy has only in-frame clones and leaves some out. The repertoire includes around 340,000 clones, about 95% of them detected once, and approximately 0.02% sits in the top ten. Sequenced input: thymocytes. The source of these receptors is a human donor.

The count of this clone is one. The rearrangement uses TRBV7-2 and TRBJ2-7; 7 bases are shared with TRBD2. The junction had 9 bases not matched to a gene; V was cut back by 5 bases and J by 2 bases. CDR1 is SGHTA and CDR2 is FQGNSA in the germline V gene. The CDR3 is made up of 15 amino acids. This CDR3 reads CASSPARAGPYEQYF. CDR3 DNA sequence: TGTGCCAGCAGCCCAGCCCGAGCGGGGCCCTACGAGCAGTACTTC.

This rearrangement joins TRBV21-1 to TRBJ2-7; TRBD1 is the table's D call, not checked against the DNA. TRBV21-1 is reported as a pseudogene. CDR3 length: 14 residues. CDR3 sequence: CASSTNRANYEQYF. The DNA for the CDR3 is TGTGCCAGCAGCACGAACAGGGCAAATTACGAGCAGTACTTC.

The chain carries TRBV11-2 and TRBJ2-7; tentative D call: TRBD2 (6 bases). V was shortened by 5 bases and J by 5 bases, with 25 bases between the two germline ends. From germline, CDR1 is SGHAT and CDR2 FQNNGV. The CDR3 extends over 17 amino acids. The chain's CDR3 is CASSPGSRGRWGDEQYF. For the CDR3, the DNA is TGTGCCAGCAGCCCCGGGAGTCGGGGCAGGTGGGGTGACGAGCAGTACTTC.

The chain joins TRBV10-1 to TRBJ1-4; D remains unclear. Germline CDR1 reads WNHNN; CDR2 reads SYGVQD (reference sequence). Trimming took off 6 bases at V and 3 bases at J, with 14 bases between the two ends. CDR3 length: 15 residues. The CDR3: CASSVHGRANEKLFF. In DNA, the CDR3 is TGCGCCAGCAGCGTACACGGCCGGGCTAATGAAAAACTGTTTTTT.

The chain carries TRBV28 and TRBJ2-7; D uncertain. Trimming stripped 5 bases from V and 0 bases from J, with 26 bases between. The length of the CDR3 is 19 residues. CDR1 is MDHEN and CDR2 is SYDVKM in the germline V gene. The CDR3 nucleotides are TGTGCCAGCAGTCAAATTTTCTCACCCTTGAAAAGTATCTCCTACGAGCAGTACTTC. Translation gives CASSQIFSPLKSISYEQYF.

The V call is TRBV19, the J call TRBJ2-1; no clear D. The V gene lost 5 bases and the J gene lost 0 bases, with 17 bases spanning the gap. The CDR3 consists of 17 residues. Germline-derived CDR1 and CDR2 are LNHDA and SQIVND (reference sequence). The CDR3 region is CASSYHSHLSSYNEQFF. The CDR3 DNA follows: TGTGCCAGTAGTTATCATAGTCATCTGAGCTCCTACAATGAGCAGTTCTTC.

The V gene is TRBV30, the J gene TRBJ2-1; weak D call: TRBD2 (6 bases). The CDR3 extends over 12 amino acids. Germline values: CDR1 GTSNPN, CDR2 SVGIG (reference sequence). V lost 2 bases and J 10 bases, leaving 12 bases between the germline ends. CDR3 sequence (DNA): TGTGCCTGGAGTATCCCGGGACTCGAGCAGTTCTTC. Translated, it gives CAWSIPGLEQFF.

This clone was detected a few times. The chain recombines TRBV14 with TRBJ2-7; D unresolved. Deletions cut 0 bases from V and 0 bases from J, with 9 bases between. Germline-derived CDR1 and CDR2 are SGHDN and FVKESK. This CDR3 is 15 amino acids long. Here the CDR3 reads CASSQEGRSSYEQYF. The CDR3 bases are TGTGCCAGCAGCCAAGAGGGTCGAAGCTCCTACGAGCAGTACTTC.

V is TRBV29-1 and J is TRBJ2-3; unclear D gene. Looked up from germline, CDR1 is SQVTM and CDR2 is ANQGSEA. The CDR3 length is 10 residues. Trimming removed 7 bases at V and 1 base at J, with 3 bases between. The CDR3: CSAGTDTQYF. In nucleotides, the CDR3 is TGCAGCGCGGGCACAGATACGCAGTATTTT.

This clone was recorded only once. The chain links TRBV5-1 to TRBJ1-2; 8 bases match TRBD1. The length of the CDR3 is 15 residues. The germline gives CDR1 SGHRS, CDR2 YFSETQ. The V gene end was trimmed by 0 bases and the J gene end by 8 bases; junction bases not matched to a gene: 9. As DNA, the CDR3 is TGCGCCAGCAGCTTGGGCGGACAGGGAGTCAGCGGCTACACCTTC. Translated: CASSLGGQGVSGYTF. The variable domain in full, with the rest retrieved from reference TRBV5-1 and TRBJ1-2, is KAGVTQTPRYLIKTRGQQVTLSCSPISGHRSVSWYQQTPGQGLQFLFEYFSETQRNKGNFPGRFSGRQFSNSRSEMNVSTLELGDSALYLCASSLGGQGVSGYTFGSGTRLTVV.

Notes on this clone: One junction end disagrees with the germline gene, perhaps due to a read error. The chain joins TRBV5-1 to TRBJ2-7; tentative D call: TRBD2 (6 bases). Germline CDR1 reads SGHRS; CDR2 reads YFSETQ. The CDR3 totals 12 residues. The CDR3 DNA sequence: TGCGCCAGCAGCTTGTCCGGGAGCGAGGAGTACTTC. It translates to CASSLSGSEEYF.

This clone turned up a few times. This chain joins TRBV19 and TRBJ1-5; D is ambiguous. The CDR3 has 14 residues. Germline V CDR1 and CDR2: LNHDA, SQIVND (reference sequence). Trimming left V 2 bases short and J 1 base short, with 6 bases between. The CDR3 region is CASSIPWSNQPQHF. CDR3 in DNA: TGTGCCAGTAGTATACCCTGGAGCAATCAGCCCCAGCATTTT. Supplemented by reference TRBV19 and TRBJ1-5, the full variable domain reads DGGITQSPKYLFRKEGQNVTLSCEQNLNHDAMYWYRQDPGQGLRLIYYSQIVNDFQKGDIAEGYSVSREKKESFPLTVTSAQKNPTAFYLCASSIPWSNQPQHFGDGTRLSIL.

J is TRBJ1-2 and V is TRBV19; D may be TRBD1 (6 bases). Trimming cost V 5 bases and J 7 bases, with 20 bases left between them. The CDR3 covers 15 residues. Germline values: CDR1 LNHDA, CDR2 SQIVND (reference sequence). The CDR3 is CASSPKTGPSVGYTF. The CDR3 nucleotides are TGTGCCAGTAGTCCTAAGACAGGACCCTCGGTTGGCTACACCTTC.

The gene calls are TRBV21-1 and TRBJ2-4; the D call of TRBD1 is as the table states it, not checked on the DNA. TRBV21-1 is given as a pseudogene. CDR3 length: 16 residues. The CDR3 DNA reads TGTGCCAGCAGCAAGCTAGGGACACTAGCCAAAAACATTCAGTACTTC. This translates into CASSKLGTLAKNIQYF.

The CDR3 DNA follows: TGTGCCAGCAGCTTAGTCCGGGACAGCGCCTACGAGCAGTACTTC. This gives the protein CASSLVRDSAYEQYF. This chain joins TRBV11-2 and TRBJ2-7; 7 bases are a match to TRBD1. With V trimmed by 1 base and J by 2 bases, 5 bases remained unmatched. This CDR3 is built from 15 residues. Looked up from germline, CDR1 is SGHAT and CDR2 is FQNNGV.

CDR3 DNA sequence: TGTGCCAGCAGCCACCACAAGACAGAAACCTATGGCTACACCTTC. It codes for CASSHHKTETYGYTF. The chain has TRBV4-2 and TRBJ1-2; TRBD1 might be the D (5 bases). The V gene's germline CDR1 is LGHNA and CDR2 YNFKEQ. Trimming shortened V by 3 bases and J by 4 bases, and 15 bases separated the two germline ends. CDR3 length equals 15 residues.

This chain joins TRBV10-3 and TRBJ1-1; 12 bases match TRBD1. Trimming at V came to 2 bases and at J to 6 bases, leaving 16 bases not matched to a gene. The V gene's germline CDR1 is ENHRY and CDR2 SYGVKD. The CDR3 contains 19 residues. As DNA, the CDR3 is TGTGCCATCAGTGAGGGGACAGGGGGCCTGGAGGATCTGAGCGCTGAAGCTTTCTTT. Residues: CAISEGTGGLEDLSAEAFF.

V and J are TRBV6-5 and TRBJ2-3, with D possibly TRBD2 on 5 matching bases. V lost 6 bases to trimming and J lost 2 bases, with 12 bases between them. Germline values: CDR1 MNHEY, CDR2 SVGAGI. This CDR3 has 14 residues. The CDR3 DNA reads TGTGCCAGCAGGCCAAGGCGGGCCACAGATACGCAGTATTTT. It translates to CASRPRRATDTQYF.

This clone was seen just once. The chain uses TRBV13 and TRBJ1-1, with D unclear. This CDR3 has 14 residues. CDR1 PRHDT and CDR2 FYEKMQ come from the germline V gene (reference sequence). The V end was cut by 1 base, the J end by 1 base, with 7 bases between. In DNA form, the CDR3 reads TGTGCCAGCAGCTTAGAGGGTAAGAACACTGAAGCTTTCTTT. As protein: CASSLEGKNTEAFF.

The table lists this clone with a few counts. The chain links TRBV7-9 to TRBJ2-7; 10 bases are shared with TRBD2. This CDR3 comprises 19 residues. Per the germline V gene, CDR1 is SEHNR and CDR2 is FQNEAQ (reference sequence). Germline trimming cut 5 bases from V and 4 bases from J; bases unmatched to any gene: 20. CDR3 residues: CASSLRSPRLAGSPYEQYF. The CDR3 nucleotides are TGTGCCAGCAGCCTTAGGTCCCCCCGACTAGCGGGCTCACCTTACGAGCAGTACTTC.

The V gene is TRBV5-1, the J gene TRBJ2-2; 10 nucleotides align to TRBD2. Germline V gene sequence: CDR1 SGHRS, CDR2 YFSETQ. The V and J ends lost 5 bases and 3 bases, in that order; junction bases with no gene match: 7. The CDR3 is made up of 16 amino acids. CDR3 protein: CASRWSLAGDTGELFF. The CDR3 nucleotides are TGCGCCAGCAGATGGAGCCTAGCGGGGGACACCGGGGAGCTGTTTTTT.

The V and J genes are TRBV19 and TRBJ1-5; D is possibly TRBD1 (6 bases). This CDR3 comprises 20 residues. Trimming removed 3 bases at V and 0 bases at J, with 24 bases between. The germline V gene encodes CDR1 LNHDA and CDR2 SQIVND (reference sequence). CDR3 in amino acids: CASSMKGGPGHSYSNQPQHF. The CDR3 bases are TGTGCCAGTAGTATGAAGGGTGGACCGGGACATTCTTATAGCAATCAGCCCCAGCATTTT.

The V call is TRBV30, the J call TRBJ1-2; maybe TRBD1 (5 bases). CDR1 and CDR2 (germline): GTSNPN, SVGIG (reference sequence). CDR3 length: 12 amino acids. V lost 5 bases to trimming and J lost 9 bases, with 16 bases between them. This CDR3 reads CAWDSDLESYTF. In DNA, the CDR3 is TGTGCCTGGGACAGCGACTTAGAGAGCTACACCTTC.

The chain links TRBV6-1 to TRBJ2-7; D may be TRBD1 (6 bases). V was clipped by 4 bases and J by 4 bases, with 11 bases between them. The germline gives CDR1 MNHNS, CDR2 SASEGT. CDR3 length: 13 amino acids. The CDR3, as DNA: TGTGCCAGCAGTGGACAACAGGGATACGAGCAGTACTTC. Protein: CASSGQQGYEQYF.

This chain connects TRBV5-1 to TRBJ1-1, with 7 bases matching TRBD1. Trimming cost V 4 bases and J 4 bases; bases outside gene matches: 7. Looked up from germline, CDR1 is SGHRS and CDR2 is YFSETQ. The CDR3 covers 14 residues. The CDR3 region is CASSPEGAGTEAFF. CDR3 coding DNA: TGCGCCAGCAGCCCTGAGGGGGCGGGCACTGAAGCTTTCTTT.

The J gene is TRBJ1-1, the V gene TRBV14; D uncertain. V lost 2 bases and J 2 bases, leaving 6 bases between the germline ends. CDR1 is SGHDN, CDR2 FVKESK, per germline. The CDR3 runs to 13 residues. CDR3 loop: CASSQKTNTEAFF. The CDR3 DNA reads as TGTGCCAGCAGCCAAAAGACCAACACTGAAGCTTTCTTT. Using reference TRBV14 and TRBJ1-1 for the parts outside the CDR3, the full variable domain is EAGVTQFPSHSVIEKGQTVTLRCDPISGHDNLYWYRRVMGKEIKFLLHFVKESKQDESGMPNNRFLAERTGGTYSTLKVQPAELEDSGVYFCASSQKTNTEAFFGQGTRLTVV.

This chain joins TRBV27 and TRBJ2-7; 9 bases fit TRBD1. CDR1 is MNHEY and CDR2 is SMNVEV in the germline V gene (reference sequence). Losses at the gene ends were 5 bases for V and 6 bases for J; bases not matched to a gene: 11. The CDR3 runs to 15 residues. CDR3 protein: CASSGTGGVSSEQYF. In DNA, the CDR3 is TGTGCCAGCAGTGGAACAGGGGGCGTGAGTAGCGAGCAGTACTTC.